This TCR beta chain was identified in a study of blood T cell repertoires in COVID-19. J was trimmed by 3 bases and V by 1 base; bases with no gene match: 3. CDR1 and CDR2 (germline): SGHTA, FQGNSA. The CDR3 has 15 residues. Clones were sequenced by immunoSEQ multiplex PCR, and TCRdb holds only the in-frame ones, with some missing. The data contain about 82,000 clones, 80% of them singletons. This sequence was found in a woman in her thirties or forties with active or convalescent COVID-19. This chain uses TRBV7-2 with TRBJ1-3, with 7 bases identical to TRBD1. Sequencing was carried out using peripheral blood. The CDR3 DNA follows: TGTGCCAGCAGCTTAGAAAGGGGGCTTGGAAACACCATATATTTT. It translates to CASSLERGLGNTIYF.